Included here is one T cell receptor beta chain sequence, with context. The antigen is unknown. The DNA input per sorted-subset replicate PCR was 150 to 200 ng, corresponding to around 28,000 T cell genomes. As handled by the study authors: Filtering differed because ImmunoSEQ produced junction-only sequences that carried no quality scores. TCRdb's table, derived via immunoSEQ multiplex PCR, lists solely in-frame clones and lacks some. The V and J calls and clone size come from that table; D and trimming were worked out from the DNA. The table has about a million clones, 65% to 75% seen once; the top ten hold around 1.5%. This CDR3 is built from 13 residues. Germline CDR1 reads MDHEN; CDR2 reads SYDVKM. Between the trimmed V and J ends, which lost 7 bases and 5 bases, there was a span of 14 bases. This sample is drawn from a study of shared clonotypes between healthy human individuals. Overall study findings and caveats: Genetic and exposure-history diversity was limited by the small donor number. In a few donors, around 4.5% of naive CD4 clonotypes appeared in common.

The sample consisted of memory CD4+ T cells sorted from blood. Described subset: CD45RA-negative fraction. This chain joins TRBV28 and TRBJ1-1; possibly TRBD1 for D (5 bases). The receptor was derived from a man between 18 and 35 years old in good health. The CDR3 region is CASTVGVWTEAFF. The CDR3 DNA is TGTGCCAGCACTGTGGGGGTTTGGACTGAAGCTTTCTTT. The whole variable domain, filled in from reference TRBV28 and TRBJ1-1, reads DVKVTQSSRYLVKRTGEKVFLECVQDMDHENMFWYRQDPGLGLRLIYFSYDVKMKEKGDIPEGYSVSREKKERFSLILESASTNQTSMYLCASTVGVWTEAFFGQGTRLTVV.